This TCR beta chain comes out of a study of blood T cells in healthy people across ages. This clonotype came up a few times. The antigen remains unidentified. Isolated PBMCs totaled at least 6 million in each sample. There are 15 residues in the CDR3. The junction had 8 bases not matched to a gene; V was cut back by 3 bases and J by 5 bases. Then a second PCR, running about 6 to 11 cycles, was carried out with a sample-barcoded 5' primer and a J-beta primer mix. TCRdb passed the 5' RACE reads through MiXCR, listing each CDR3 protein once. The sample contains about 830,000 distinct CDR3 sequences, less than 80% of which appear only once. Study observations and caveats: Higher diversity, along with more naive CD4+ cells, distinguished long-lived donors from aged donors.

This TCR was sampled from a man in his thirties or forties in good health. Material: blood. The chain couples TRBV12-3 or TRBV12-4 to TRBJ2-5; 8 positions agree with TRBD2. The CDR3 here is CASSFMAGGPETQYF. The CDR3 DNA is TGTGCCAGCAGTTTTATGGCGGGGGGACCGGAGACCCAGTACTTC.